This T cell receptor (beta chain) was recovered during a study of regulatory T cells in long-lasting Graves disease (dated by TCRdb to the early 2020s). Background on the whole study: In the newly diagnosed Graves' disease group, patients had been taking antithyroid drugs for less than 3 months. Persistent Graves' disease patients were compared with newly diagnosed Graves' disease patients by peripheral blood TCR sequencing and RNA sequencing. The study took place in China and was registered as a clinical trial. A total of roughly 35 samples were covered by TCR sequencing, comprising around 13 persistent and about 20 newly diagnosed Graves' disease patients.

What the study reported, not specific to this receptor: The small sample size was acknowledged by the authors as a limitation that may reduce accuracy. Only the TCR beta chain was sequenced and analyzed. Peripheral blood alone was examined, since thyroid tissue, which constituted the primary lesion, could not be accessed. Persistent patients shared more public clonotypes among themselves (around 3,000) than newly diagnosed patients did (approximately 970). Persistent Graves' disease patients showed lower TCR Shannon entropy and fewer highly expanded clones than newly diagnosed patients, suggesting clonal expansion. Preferential use of TRBV28, TRBJ1-2 and TRBJ2-5 was observed in persistent disease, whereas TRBV20-1 and TRBJ2-1 were favored in newly diagnosed disease.

Library prep was done by multiplex PCR. Instrument on record: Illumina HiSeq 4000. CDR3 regions were amplified by Arm-PCR with iRepertoire HTBI primers to construct TCR beta libraries. Gel purification was performed on PCR products prior to sequencing. In the source study's methods: Gene usage analysis of CDR3 amino acid clonotypes relied on the roughly 64 TRBV and around 13 TRBJ segments identified across samples. Filtered high-quality paired reads were merged into contigs using COPE and FqMerger. BLAST was used to align contigs to IMGT TRBV, TRBD and TRBJ reference genes, and CDR3 was defined according to IMGT. Highly expanded clones were defined as clonotypes with a frequency above 0.1%. Shannon entropy served as the measure of repertoire diversity, while the Gini coefficient captured V-J evenness. Public clonotypes were defined as clonotypes shared by more than one individual. TCRdb reprocessed the public reads (quality trimming at Q25 with fastp, clone calling with MiXCR) and kept in-frame beta chains. Every distinct CDR3 protein forms one entry, paired with its most common genes and DNA. The V and J calls, along with clone size, are taken from TCRdb and not from the paper's own processing. The sample profile shows approximately 540,000 distinct CDR3 sequences; approximately 12% of them were found once. Of the sample, roughly 9.3% is held by the ten largest clones.

The time point label of this sample denotes: newly diagnosed GD, antithyroid drugs for less than 3 months. RNA was extracted from PBMCs in TRIzol for both TCR sequencing and RNA sequencing. The diagnosis of Graves' disease was made according to American Thyroid Association guidelines. The patients came from an endocrinology department in Xi'an, China. Each patient gave 9 to 10 milliliters of peripheral blood, collected in an EDTA anticoagulant tube. Ficoll Paque Plus density gradient separation was used to isolate PBMCs, and no further T cell sorting was done. An Agilent 2100 Bioanalyzer and agarose gel were used to assess RNA quality, and a NanoDrop 2000 was used to measure RNA concentration. According to the germline V gene, CDR1 reads SNHLY and CDR2 reads FYNNEI. From the cysteine through the phenylalanine, the CDR3 covers 14 amino acids. Only the CDR3 region is kept as DNA, spanning 42 bases read in frame from base 1. Cut back by 6 bases and 7 bases, the V and J ends lie 16 bases apart.

This clonotype came up many times. Its antigen is unknown. Per-base quality was not reported, and no clone a single base away is much larger than it. A further study also used this sample, focusing on T cells in Graves' hyperthyroidism and ophthalmopathy. The second study also describes: A patient counted as having stable Graves' hyperthyroidism if no progression to ophthalmopathy occurred over 18 months of follow-up. Hyperthyroidism patients were newly diagnosed, with disease duration under 2 months, and aged 18 to 65 years. Exclusion was applied to patients with uncontrolled infections, other autoimmune diseases, pregnancy or lactation. Diagnoses were based on clinical symptoms, serum thyroxine and TRAb, thyroid ultrasound and orbital computed tomography. The first round of RT-PCR for the TCR CDR3 was performed with the HTBI primer set and the Qiagen OneStep RT-PCR kit. Most expanded thyroid clonotypes (frequency above 0.001) were also found in blood, which suggests that blood repertoires may mirror thyroid immune responses. A 13 V-J signature model separated ophthalmopathy from stable hyperthyroidism, with approximately 86% sensitivity and about 81% specificity in cross-validation and 80%/75% in testing. In validation, progression to ophthalmopathy was predicted by the model with roughly 69% sensitivity and just over 72% specificity, a median of roughly 6.4 months before onset. TCR V-J signatures able to tell the groups apart were searched for in a discovery cohort of 95 or so patients, of whom over 40 had Graves' ophthalmopathy and roughly 57 had stable Graves' hyperthyroidism. Whether ophthalmopathy could be predicted prospectively was tested in an independent validation cohort made up of roughly 19 hyperthyroidism patients plus 17 patients who later progressed to ophthalmopathy. The roughly 90 discovery patients were divided at random into training and test sets in a 7:3 ratio. The study also compared thyroid tissue and blood T-cell repertoires from roughly 6 Graves' hyperthyroidism patients. After sampling, hyperthyroidism patients received methimazole starting at 30 mg daily, and ophthalmopathy patients received high-dose intravenous methylprednisolone. A second multiplex PCR round built the libraries, followed by size selection and purification. Sequencing of the libraries was done on an Illumina HiSeq2000 using paired-end 100 bp reads. SOAPnuke was used to process the raw data, removing reads that contained adapters or uncalled bases, had a mean Phred below 15, or lacked an exact match to the constant primer or identifier. COPE v1.2.5 was used to merge high-quality paired reads, and clonotypes were defined as unique nucleotide sequences. MiTCR v1.1 was used to align the clonotypes against IMGT TRBV, TRBD and TRBJ reference segments. The analysis included only V-J combinations with a frequency above 0.0001, which together covered 99% to 99.2% of the repertoires. A TCS score was defined as the ratio of F50 (clonal expansion) to E x V (chaos), with BLOSUM62-based TCRdist applied between CDR3 peptides within each V-J. Welch's t-statistics and random forest reduced fewer than 600 V-J features to under 15, which were used in a naive Bayes classifier (R e1071). No statistical method was used to fix the sample size in advance, and group allocation was not hidden from the investigators. TCR Vbeta CDR3 sequencing of approximately 140 peripheral blood samples (fewer than 45 ophthalmopathy, over 70 hyperthyroidism and approximately 17 progressor patients) is reported in the paper.

Specimen: peripheral blood mononuclear cells (PBMCs), collected at new diagnosis, from a patient treated with antithyroid drugs. The sequence derives from a woman aged 25 to 45 with Graves disease. Donor details come from another sample of the same person, matched by shared clones. This receptor chain uses TRBV2 and TRBJ1-5; TRBD1 is a possible D gene, resting on 5 matching bases. The CDR3 corresponds to CASRGGLGGQPQHF. The nucleotide sequence is TGTGCCAGCAGGGGGGGACTGGGTGGACAGCCCCAGCATTTT.